The 7 T cell receptor beta chains listed next were all sequenced from one sample in a study of blood T cells in healthy people across ages. A J-beta primer mix and a sample-barcoded 5' primer were used in a second PCR of about 7 to 12 cycles. From the 5' RACE reads, TCRdb called clonotypes with MiXCR, one entry per CDR3 protein. The repertoire includes about 1.4 million distinct CDR3 sequences, 59% of them detected once, and about 6.7% sits in the top ten. Sample: blood. These receptors all come from a man between 18 and 29 years old in good health.

Regarding this clonotype: The junction differs from germline at one of its ends, possibly a read error. V usage is TRBV29-1 and J usage is TRBJ1-1; D call uncertain. This CDR3 has 11 amino acids. The germline V gene encodes CDR1 SQVTM and CDR2 ANQGSEA. The CDR3 here is CSAATPPEAFF. The CDR3 bases are TGCAGCGCCGCGACCCCTCCTGAGGCTTTCTTT.

A single count supports this clonotype. The chain joins TRBV25-1 to TRBJ2-3; D might be TRBD1 or TRBD2, each matching 5 bases. CDR1 and CDR2 (germline): MGHDK, SYGVNS. This CDR3 spans 14 amino acids. V was cut by 3 bases and J by 4 bases, with 11 bases left in between. The CDR3 sequence is CASSDLGRSDTQYF. The CDR3 DNA sequence: TGTGCCAGCAGTGATCTGGGACGGTCAGATACGCAGTATTTT.

This clonotype was observed a handful of times. The rearrangement uses TRBV20-1 and TRBJ2-5; 13 bases fit TRBD2. The CDR3 consists of 15 residues. CDR1 and CDR2 from the germline V gene are DFQATT and SNEGSKA (reference sequence). CDR3 sequence reads: CSLAGLAGKQETQYF. CDR3 nucleotide sequence: TGCAGCCTAGCGGGACTAGCGGGAAAACAAGAGACCCAGTACTTC.

The rearrangement uses TRBV29-1 and TRBJ2-5; 7 positions match TRBD1. Germline CDR1 is SQVTM and CDR2 is ANQGSEA. With V trimmed by 3 bases and J by 2 bases, 6 bases remained unmatched. This CDR3 region has 14 residues. The CDR3 DNA reads as TGCAGCGTTGAGTCCAGGGGGTGGCAAGAGACCCAGTACTTC. This translates into CSVESRGWQETQYF.

This clonotype was seen only a few times. The chain joins TRBV4-1 to TRBJ2-1; TRBD1 aligns across 11 bases. The CDR3 length is 17 residues. Germline CDR1 MGHRA, CDR2 YSYEKL. J lost 1 base, V lost 0 bases, and 2 bases had no gene match. Here the CDR3 DNA reads TGCGCCAGCAGCCAAGATGGGACAGGGGGTTCCTACAATGAGCAGTTCTTC. This encodes CASSQDGTGGSYNEQFF.

This clonotype has at least ten counts. The chain has TRBV7-9 and TRBJ2-7; possibly TRBD1 for D (6 bases). The CDR3 runs to 17 residues. V was shortened by 2 bases and J by 2 bases, with 19 bases between the two germline ends. The germline CDR1 and CDR2 sequences are SEHNR and FQNEAQ (reference sequence). CDR3 nucleotides: TGTGCCAGCAGCTTACTGGTCGCTCGTGGGGGCACCTACGAGCAGTACTTC. Its protein product is CASSLLVARGGTYEQYF.

This chain connects TRBV15 to TRBJ2-5; TRBD1 matches at 8 bases. The CDR3 sequence is 15 residues long. V lost 0 bases, J lost 4 bases, and 4 bases stayed unmatched. The V gene's germline CDR1 is LNHNV and CDR2 YYDKDF (reference sequence). As DNA, the CDR3 is TGTGCCACCAGCAGAGATCTTACAGGGGGAGAGACCCAGTACTTC. Protein sequence: CATSRDLTGGETQYF.